The clone carrying this T cell receptor (beta chain) has at least ten counts. Antigen specificity is unknown. TCRdb re-derived calls from the PCR reads in MiXCR, one entry per CDR3 protein. Among 300,000 to 350,000 distinct CDR3 sequences listed, 20% to 25% were seen once. This entry comes from a study of molecular identifiers for immune sequencing clone quantification. Naive CD8 T cells, phenotype CD8+CD4-CCR7+CD45RA+, were sorted. From germline, CDR1 is MGHRA and CDR2 YSYEKL. This CDR3 has 16 amino acids. The ends were cut back, 0 bases at V and 2 bases at J, with 13 bases in the middle. Study-level results: Among effectors, clones above 20 RNA copies held over 97% of molecules; among naive cells, under 1%. Same-barcode identical TCR molecules could make highly expanded clones look smaller than they are. In a background of approximately 1 million naive cells, spiked Jurkat TCR RNA from one cell was reportedly detectable.

The genes are TRBV4-1 and TRBJ2-5; D is undetermined. Sequenced input: naive CD8+ T cells from blood, with Jurkat cell RNA spiked in. Subset: FACS-sorted CD8+CD4-CCR7+CD45RA+ naive T cells. The receptor was isolated from a human donor in good health. Some libraries in this study had Jurkat cell RNA spiked in. The CDR3 nucleotides read TGCGCCAGCAGCCAAGATAGCCCTGACCCGCAAGAGACCCAGTACTTC. This sequence encodes CASSQDSPDPQETQYF.